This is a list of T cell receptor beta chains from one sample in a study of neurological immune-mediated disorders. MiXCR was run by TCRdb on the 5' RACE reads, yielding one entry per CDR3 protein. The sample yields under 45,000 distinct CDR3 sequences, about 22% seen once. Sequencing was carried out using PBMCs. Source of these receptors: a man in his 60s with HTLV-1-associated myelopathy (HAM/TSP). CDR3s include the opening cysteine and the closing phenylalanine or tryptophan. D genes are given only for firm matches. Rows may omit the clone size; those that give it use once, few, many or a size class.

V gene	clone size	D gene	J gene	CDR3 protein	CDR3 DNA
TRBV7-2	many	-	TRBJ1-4	CASSLGGGPGEKLFF	TGTGCCAGCAGCCTAGGGGGAGGGCCGGGGGAAAAACTGTTTTTT
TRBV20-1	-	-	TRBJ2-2	CSAREDRLGTPGTGELFF	TGCAGTGCTAGAGAAGACAGGCTCGGGACCCCAGGCACCGGGGAGCTGTTTTTT
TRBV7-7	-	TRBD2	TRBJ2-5	CVSSAGRTLQETQYF	TGTGTCAGCAGCGCCGGGAGGACGCTTCAAGAGACCCAGTACTTC
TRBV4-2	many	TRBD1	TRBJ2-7	CASSPGTASYEQYF	TGTGCCAGCAGCCCCGGGACAGCTTCCTACGAGCAGTACTTC
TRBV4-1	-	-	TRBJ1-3	CASSQDGGRGGNTIYF	TGCGCCAGCAGCCAAGACGGGGGCAGGGGAGGAAACACCATATATTTT
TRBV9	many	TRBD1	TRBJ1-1	CASSASGTANTEAFF	TGTGCCAGCAGCGCCTCCGGGACAGCGAACACTGAAGCTTTCTTT
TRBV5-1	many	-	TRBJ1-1	CASSLGGGDTEAFF	TGCGCCAGCAGCTTGGGGGGAGGAGACACTGAAGCTTTCTTT
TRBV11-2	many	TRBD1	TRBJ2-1	CASSPTGREQFF	TGTGCCAGCAGTCCGACAGGGCGTGAGCAGTTCTTC
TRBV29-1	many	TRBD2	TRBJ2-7	CSVRPRTSGRYDEQYF	TGCAGCGTTCGACCCCGCACTAGCGGGAGATATGACGAGCAGTACTTC
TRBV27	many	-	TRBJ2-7	CASSLSWTVNYEQYF	TGTGCCAGCAGTTTATCGTGGACAGTGAACTACGAGCAGTACTTC
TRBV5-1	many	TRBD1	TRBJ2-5	CASSIGTATQETQYF	TGCGCCAGCAGTATCGGGACAGCAACTCAAGAGACCCAGTACTTC
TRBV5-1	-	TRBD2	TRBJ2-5	CASSRATTSGQETQYF	TGCGCCAGCAGTCGAGCAACCACTAGCGGCCAAGAGACCCAGTACTTC
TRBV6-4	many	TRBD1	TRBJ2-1	CASSASPGGSYNEQFF	TGTGCCAGCAGTGCCTCTCCAGGGGGCTCCTACAATGAGCAGTTCTTC
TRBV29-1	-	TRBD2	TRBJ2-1	CSVPGTPGGEQFF	TGCAGCGTCCCCGGGACTCCCGGGGGGGAGCAGTTCTTC
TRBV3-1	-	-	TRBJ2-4	CASSRRGVSKNIQYF	TGTGCCAGCAGCAGGCGGGGAGTATCCAAAAACATTCAGTACTTC
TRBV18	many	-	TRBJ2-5	CASSPSIQETQYF	TGTGCCAGCTCACCGAGTATCCAAGAGACCCAGTACTTC
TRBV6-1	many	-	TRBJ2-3	CASSETTPAQYF	TGTGCCAGCAGTGAAACTACGCCCGCGCAGTATTTT
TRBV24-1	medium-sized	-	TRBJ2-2	CATSEPPAGNTGELFF	TGTGCCACCAGTGAACCCCCGGCAGGGAACACCGGGGAGCTGTTTTTT
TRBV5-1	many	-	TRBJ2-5	CASSLESETQYF	TGCGCCAGCAGCCTCGAGAGCGAGACCCAGTACTTC
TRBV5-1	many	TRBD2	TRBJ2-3	CASSPTGGSLSDTQYF	TGCGCCAGCAGTCCGACTGGCGGGAGTCTCTCAGATACGCAGTATTTT
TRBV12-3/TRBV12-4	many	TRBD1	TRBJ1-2	CASSLRGQQLYTF	TGTGCCAGCAGTTTAAGGGGACAGCAACTTTACACCTTC
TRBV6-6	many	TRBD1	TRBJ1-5	CASSQLRGPQPQHF	TGTGCCAGCAGCCAACTCAGGGGGCCTCAGCCCCAGCATTTT
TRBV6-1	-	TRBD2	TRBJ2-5	CASRLAGQETQYF	TGTGCCAGCAGACTAGCGGGCCAAGAGACCCAGTACTTC
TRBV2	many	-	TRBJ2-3	CASRAQTDTQYF	TGTGCCAGCAGGGCCCAGACAGATACGCAGTATTTT
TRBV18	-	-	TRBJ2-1	CASSPNRNEQFF	TGTGCCAGCTCACCTAACCGGAATGAGCAGTTCTTC
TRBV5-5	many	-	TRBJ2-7	CASSLVQSSSYEQYF	TGTGCCAGCAGCTTGGTACAGAGTAGCTCCTACGAGCAGTACTTC
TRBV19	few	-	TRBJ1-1	CASTQTGFTTEAFF	TGTGCCAGTACCCAAACAGGGTTTACGACTGAAGCTTTCTTT
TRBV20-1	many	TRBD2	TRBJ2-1	CSARDRLAGFNEQFF	TGCAGTGCTAGAGATAGACTAGCGGGGTTCAATGAGCAGTTCTTC
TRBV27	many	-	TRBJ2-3	CASSRRAPDTQYF	TGTGCCAGCAGCCGAAGGGCCCCAGATACGCAGTATTTT
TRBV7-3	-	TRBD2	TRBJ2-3	CASSPGISGSTDTQYF	TGTGCCAGCAGCCCCGGGATTAGCGGGAGCACAGATACGCAGTATTTT
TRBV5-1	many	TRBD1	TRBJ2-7	CASSLDWAGGEQYF	TGCGCCAGCAGCTTGGACTGGGCAGGGGGCGAGCAGTACTTC
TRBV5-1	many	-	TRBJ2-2	CASSLNPGDTGELFF	TGCGCCAGCAGCTTGAATCCAGGGGACACCGGGGAGCTGTTTTTT
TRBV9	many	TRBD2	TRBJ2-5	CASSSEGLAGGRWETQYF	TGTGCCAGCAGCTCAGAGGGACTAGCGGGAGGTCGATGGGAGACCCAGTACTTC
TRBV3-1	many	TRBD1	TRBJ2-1	CASSQFPGQGALEQFF	TGTGCCAGCAGCCAATTTCCGGGACAGGGGGCGTTGGAGCAGTTCTTC
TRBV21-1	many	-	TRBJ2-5	CARPAETQYF	TGTGCCCGCCCCGCGGAAACCCAGTACTTC
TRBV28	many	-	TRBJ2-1	CASSFGTDLYNEQFF	TGTGCCAGCAGTTTTGGGACCGACCTATACAATGAGCAGTTCTTC
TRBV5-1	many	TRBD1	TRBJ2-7	CASSATGTGSYYEQYF	TGCGCCAGCAGCGCCACCGGGACAGGGTCATACTACGAGCAGTACTTC